These 6 T cell receptor beta chains were all obtained from the same sample, sequenced in a study of OX40 agonist ivuxolimab in advanced cancers. Assay used: immunoSEQ multiplex PCR; TCRdb lists only in-frame clones, some missing. The table records more than 45,000 clones, 82% of them present only once. Sequenced here: CD4+ or CD8+ T cells sorted from blood, sampled in a trial of the OX40 agonist ivuxolimab. The receptors here all came from an adult with an advanced solid tumor such as melanoma, head and neck, liver or kidney cancer.

About this clone itself: An end of the junction differs from the germline gene, which may be a read error. The chain has TRBV7-3 and TRBJ1-4, with a possible D match to TRBD1 (6 bases). The CDR3 covers 15 residues. Germline V CDR1 and CDR2: SGHTA, FQGTGA. The CDR3 DNA sequence: TGTGCCAGCAGCGACCGACAGGTGGGGAATGAAAAACTGTCTTTT. The encoded protein is CASSDRQVGNEKLSF.

This clone was observed once. J is TRBJ1-3 and V is TRBV5-1; possible D gene TRBD1, 5 bases. The length of the CDR3 is 14 residues. V was shortened by 0 bases and J by 4 bases, with 8 bases between the two germline ends. CDR1 and CDR2 from the germline V gene are SGHRS and YFSETQ. CDR3 protein: CASSLAAGGNTIYF. CDR3 sequence (DNA): TGCGCCAGCAGCTTGGCGGCAGGGGGAAACACCATATATTTT.

The rearrangement links TRBV10-1 to TRBJ2-7; tentatively, D is TRBD1 or TRBD2 (5 bases each). The CDR3 spans 13 residues. Trimming removed 4 bases at V and 2 bases at J, with 9 bases between. CDR1 is WNHNN, CDR2 SYGVQD, per germline (reference sequence). The CDR3 is CASSGRDPYEQYF. The CDR3 DNA is TGCGCCAGCAGTGGCCGGGACCCCTACGAGCAGTACTTC.

The chain uses TRBV6-1 and TRBJ1-5, with a possible D match to TRBD1 (6 bases). CDR3 size: 16 residues. Germline CDR1 reads MNHNS; CDR2 reads SASEGT. Trimming removed 3 bases at V and 1 base at J, with 13 bases between. The CDR3 here is CASSDGQGRSNQPQHF. CDR3 in DNA: TGTGCCAGCAGTGACGGGCAGGGGCGGAGCAATCAGCCCCAGCATTTT.

The chain joins TRBV2 to TRBJ1-2; D ambiguous. Germline CDR1 SNHLY, CDR2 FYNNEI. CDR3 length equals 13 residues. V was shortened by 6 bases and J by 0 bases, with 8 bases between the two germline ends. This CDR3 reads CASSYRANYGYTF. CDR3 bases: TGTGCCAGCAGCTACAGAGCTAACTATGGCTACACCTTC. The full variable domain, with the rest looked up from reference TRBV2 and TRBJ1-2, is EPEVTQTPSHQVTQMGQEVILRCVPISNHLYFYWYRQILGQKVEFLVSFYNNEISEKSEIFDDQFSVERPDGSNFTLKIRSTKLEDSAMYFCASSYRANYGYTFGSGTRLTVV.

The chain combines TRBV21-1 with TRBJ1-5; TRBD1 was called by the table and not checked on the DNA. TRBV21-1 is annotated as a pseudogene. The CDR3 length is 18 residues. The CDR3 is CASSAWDSPQGCNQPQHF. The CDR3, as DNA: TGTGCCAGCAGCGCCTGGGACAGTCCCCAAGGGTGCAATCAGCCCCAGCATTTT.